Following are 18 T cell receptor beta chains from one sample sequenced in a study of blood T cell repertoires in COVID-19. TCRdb keeps only in-frame clones here, not all; method: immunoSEQ multiplex PCR. Of over 300,000 clones in the sample, about 82% were seen once. Sequencing input: peripheral blood. The receptors here all came from a human donor in a cohort sampled during active COVID-19.

The V and J genes are TRBV5-4 and TRBJ2-1, with D possibly TRBD2 on 6 matching bases. With 5 bases removed from V and 4 bases from J, the gap between germline ends came to 10 bases. Germline lookup yields CDR1 SGHNT and CDR2 YYREEE (reference sequence). This CDR3 is 13 amino acids long. The CDR3 spells CASRHGGYNEQFF. The CDR3 region has the DNA TGTGCCAGCAGGCACGGGGGTTACAATGAGCAGTTCTTC.

For the CDR3, the DNA is TGTGCCAGCAGCAAAGCGTACACTGAAGCTTTCTTT. It yields the protein CASSKAYTEAFF. The chain couples TRBV12-3 or TRBV12-4 to TRBJ1-1; D ambiguous. V was pared by 6 bases and J by 3 bases, with 8 bases between. The CDR3 contains 12 residues.

A few counts support this clone. The chain recombines TRBV6-5 with TRBJ1-2; 8 nucleotides line up with TRBD1. In germline, CDR1 is MNHEY, CDR2 SVGAGI. V was pared by 6 bases and J by 4 bases, with 7 bases of the junction left unmatched. The CDR3 runs 14 residues. CDR3 sequence reads: CASRTTGGSYGYTF. CDR3 sequence (DNA): TGTGCCAGCAGGACAACAGGGGGTTCCTATGGCTACACCTTC.

The chain carries TRBV2 and TRBJ1-2; D ambiguous. CDR1 and CDR2 from the germline V gene are SNHLY and FYNNEI. The CDR3 runs to 12 residues. Between the trimmed V and J ends, which lost 6 bases and 8 bases, there was a span of 13 bases. CDR3 amino acids: CASRDTRYGYTF. The DNA for the CDR3 is TGTGCCAGCAGAGATACTCGTTACGGCTACACCTTC.

V gene TRBV18 combines with J gene TRBJ1-4, with a possible D match to TRBD1 (5 bases). The germline V gene has CDR1 KGHSH and CDR2 LQKENI. The CDR3 is made up of 15 amino acids. Trimming removed 0 bases from V and 8 bases from J, with 13 bases in between. CDR3 sequence: CASSPPGLRVEKLFF. The CDR3 bases are TGTGCCAGCTCACCACCGGGACTTCGGGTGGAAAAACTGTTTTTT. Based on the CDR3 plus reference TRBV18 and TRBJ1-4, the full variable domain is NAGVMQNPRHLVRRRGQEARLRCSPMKGHSHVYWYRQLPEEGLKFMVYLQKENIIDESGMPKERFSAEFPKEGPSILRIQQVVRGDSAAYFCASSPPGLRVEKLFFGSGTQLSVL.

The chain is built from TRBV20-1 and TRBJ1-1; D not resolved. Trimming pared 5 bases from V and 4 bases from J, leaving 5 bases between. Germline values: CDR1 DFQATT, CDR2 SNEGSKA (reference sequence). The CDR3 contains 10 residues. The CDR3 is CSAPFTEAFF. The CDR3 nucleotides are TGCAGTGCTCCATTCACTGAAGCTTTCTTT.

The chain links TRBV10-3 to TRBJ2-3; 7 bases align to TRBD2. The V segment lost 9 bases and the J segment 1 base; nucleotides outside the gene matches: 10. In germline, CDR1 is ENHRY, CDR2 SYGVKD. This CDR3 comprises 15 residues. DNA for the CDR3: TGTGCCATTCTGGCTGTTCGGGGGGGCACAGATACGCAGTATTTT. Its protein is CAILAVRGGTDTQYF.

As concerns this clone: The junction departs from germline at one end; a sequencing error may be responsible. The rearrangement joins TRBV6-1 to TRBJ1-2, with D unclear. Germline assignment: CDR1 MNHNS and CDR2 SASEGT. The CDR3 sequence is 10 residues long. In DNA, the CDR3 is TGTGCCAGCAGTGAACAGTCCATCGTTTTC. Translating it yields CASSEQSIVF.

The V and J genes are TRBV5-4 and TRBJ1-1; 8 nucleotides align to TRBD1. This CDR3 is built from 15 residues. V was clipped by 2 bases and J by 8 bases; unmatched bases: 11. Looked up from germline, CDR1 is SGHNT and CDR2 is YYREEE (reference sequence). This CDR3 is CASSFGDRSLWEAFF. The CDR3 DNA sequence: TGTGCCAGCAGCTTTGGGGACAGGAGCCTGTGGGAAGCTTTCTTT.

The gene calls are TRBV20-1 and TRBJ2-6; D gene ambiguous. Trimming removed 3 bases at V and 2 bases at J, with 5 bases between. This CDR3 contains 13 residues. CDR1 is DFQATT and CDR2 is SNEGSKA in the germline V gene (reference sequence). CDR3 sequence: CSASPAGANVLTF. Here the CDR3 DNA reads TGCAGTGCTAGTCCAGCTGGGGCCAACGTCCTGACTTTC.

V and J are TRBV6-1 and TRBJ1-2; D not certain. The CDR3 spans 15 residues. The germline CDR1 and CDR2 sequences are MNHNS and SASEGT. V lost 0 bases and J lost 0, with 8 bases in between. DNA for the CDR3: TGTGCCAGCAGTGAAGCCCCGGTAGCTAACTATGGCTACACCTTC. It translates to CASSEAPVANYGYTF.

The genes are TRBV7-9 and TRBJ1-5, with 7 bases aligning to TRBD1. The CDR3 consists of 14 residues. Losses at the gene ends were 3 bases for V and 5 bases for J; bases not matched to a gene: 4. The germline gives CDR1 SEHNR, CDR2 FQNEAQ (reference sequence). CDR3 sequence reads: CASSLGQFDQPQHF. The CDR3 DNA sequence: TGTGCCAGCAGCTTGGGACAGTTCGATCAGCCCCAGCATTTT.

The J gene is TRBJ2-5, the V gene TRBV29-1, with 8 bases identical to TRBD2. The CDR3 extends over 14 amino acids. In germline, CDR1 is SQVTM, CDR2 ANQGSEA. V shed 4 bases, J shed 4 bases, and the junction held 8 bases outside the gene matches. The CDR3 sequence is CSVAPRSGGETQYF. CDR3 coding DNA: TGCAGCGTTGCCCCCCGGAGCGGGGGAGAGACCCAGTACTTC.

The CDR3 region is CASRRRVNYDQPQHF. DNA for the CDR3: TGTGCCAGCAGGAGGCGAGTAAATTATGATCAGCCCCAGCATTTT. This rearrangement joins TRBV6-5 to TRBJ1-5; D is unresolved. This CDR3 spans 15 amino acids. The germline gives CDR1 MNHEY, CDR2 SVGAGI. V shed 6 bases and J shed 5 bases, with 17 bases lying between them.

This chain links TRBV7-9 with TRBJ1-1; a weak D match, TRBD1 (5 bases). The CDR3 length is 15 residues. V was clipped by 5 bases and J by 4 bases, with 17 bases between them. Per the germline V gene, CDR1 is SEHNR and CDR2 is FQNEAQ (reference sequence). This CDR3 reads CASSPGGGYGTEAFF. The CDR3 nucleotides are TGTGCCAGCAGCCCCGGCGGGGGGTATGGCACTGAAGCTTTCTTT.

The chain couples TRBV12-5 to TRBJ1-5; a weak D match, TRBD1 (5 bases). Trimming removed 5 bases from V and 5 bases from J, with 13 bases in between. The CDR3 sequence is 14 residues long. Germline lookup yields CDR1 LGHNT and CDR2 FRNRAP. CDR3 sequence: CASGLADTDQPQHF. The DNA for the CDR3 is TGTGCTAGTGGTCTCGCGGACACTGATCAGCCCCAGCATTTT.

The V gene is TRBV10-3, the J gene TRBJ2-2; possible D gene TRBD1, 6 bases. V lost 0 bases and J lost 13, with 15 bases in between. Germline V CDR1 and CDR2: ENHRY, SYGVKD. CDR3 size: 14 residues. The CDR3 DNA reads TGTGCCATCAGTGAGTCACAGGGATCGATCGGGCTGTTTTTT. Translated, it gives CAISESQGSIGLFF.

This chain joins TRBV5-6 and TRBJ1-1, with TRBD1 matching over 12 bases. J was trimmed by 4 bases and V by 0 bases; bases with no gene match: 7. The CDR3 is made up of 17 amino acids. CDR1 is SGHDT and CDR2 is YYEEEE in the germline V gene. The CDR3 reads CASSLAGTGGRGTEAFF. In DNA, the CDR3 is TGTGCCAGCAGCTTGGCCGGGACAGGGGGCAGGGGCACTGAAGCTTTCTTT. Complete variable domain (other parts from reference TRBV5-6 and TRBJ1-1): DAGVTQSPTHLIKTRGQQVTLRCSPKSGHDTVSWYQQALGQGPQFIFQYYEEEERQRGNFPDRFSGHQFPNYSSELNVNALLLGDSALYLCASSLAGTGGRGTEAFFGQGTRLTVV.